This entry lists 27 T cell receptor beta chains sequenced from one sample in a study of blood T cell repertoires in COVID-19. The data were produced by immunoSEQ multiplex PCR, yet TCRdb's version contains in-frame clones alone and is incomplete. The table has tens of thousands of clones, nearly 85% seen once. Sequencing was carried out using peripheral blood. These TCRs come from a man aged 35 to 55 with acute or convalescent COVID-19.

The chain recombines TRBV6-2 or TRBV6-3 with TRBJ2-3, with 14 bases that match TRBD2. V lost 4 bases to trimming and J lost 2 bases; unmatched junction nucleotides: 11. CDR3 length: 19 residues. Germline CDR1 is MNHEY and CDR2 is SVGEGT. The CDR3 region has the DNA TGTGCCAGCAGTTTATCTTTGACTAGCGGGGGGGCCAACACAGATACGCAGTATTTT. Its protein is CASSLSLTSGGANTDTQYF.

V and J are TRBV10-3 and TRBJ2-5; D gene ambiguous. Germline assignment: CDR1 ENHRY and CDR2 SYGVKD. CDR3 length: 13 residues. The V end lost 2 bases, the J end lost 0 bases, and 4 bases lay between the germline ends. The CDR3 nucleotides are TGTGCCATCAGTGAGGACTACCAAGAGACCCAGTACTTC. Residues: CAISEDYQETQYF.

V is TRBV27 and J is TRBJ2-5; 9 bases agree with TRBD2. Germline CDR1 and CDR2: MNHEY and SMNVEV (reference sequence). The CDR3 contains 16 residues. With V trimmed by 3 bases and J by 3 bases, 8 bases remained unmatched. For the CDR3, the DNA is TGTGCCAGCAGTTTTCACTCCTTAGCGGGGGAAGAGACCCAGTACTTC. Translated: CASSFHSLAGEETQYF.

The chain joins TRBV30 to TRBJ2-7; D may be TRBD1 (5 bases). From germline, CDR1 is GTSNPN and CDR2 SVGIG (reference sequence). V was clipped by 0 bases and J by 6 bases, with 9 bases between them. CDR3 length: 12 residues. The CDR3 region is CAWSVQGVEQYF. As DNA, the CDR3 is TGTGCCTGGAGTGTACAAGGGGTCGAGCAGTACTTC.

The chain carries TRBV2 and TRBJ2-7; maybe TRBD1 (5 bases). Trimming cost V 5 bases and J 4 bases, with 12 bases left between them. Per germline, CDR1 SNHLY and CDR2 FYNNEI. The CDR3 runs to 13 residues. Here the CDR3 DNA reads TGTGCCAGCAGTTTAGACAGTAGGTACGAGCAGTACTTC. Translating gives CASSLDSRYEQYF.

The rearrangement joins TRBV11-2 to TRBJ2-1; tentatively, D is TRBD2 (7 bases). This CDR3 is 15 amino acids long. Trimming cost V 2 bases and J 9 bases, with 17 bases left between them. CDR1 SGHAT and CDR2 FQNNGV come from the germline V gene. CDR3 DNA: TGTGCCAGCAGCTTATACCGGGGGGCCATTTTTGAGCAGTTCTTC. It codes for CASSLYRGAIFEQFF.

The chain uses TRBV3-1 (or the pseudogene TRBV3-2) and TRBJ1-5; D gene ambiguous. Trimming removed 1 base from V and 4 bases from J, with 11 bases in between. This CDR3 has 15 amino acids. Germline values: CDR1 LGHDT, CDR2 YNNKEL (reference sequence). The CDR3 here is CASSQVFQVNQPQHF. For the CDR3, the DNA is TGTGCCAGCAGCCAAGTCTTTCAGGTGAATCAGCCCCAGCATTTT.

CDR3 sequence reads: CASRIGTSGQETQYF. DNA for the CDR3: TGTGCCAGCAGGATCGGGACTAGCGGACAAGAGACCCAGTACTTC. The V call is TRBV5-8, the J call TRBJ2-5; TRBD2 matches 11 bases. The V gene end was trimmed by 5 bases and the J gene end by 2 bases; junction bases not matched to a gene: 5. Germline loops: CDR1 SGHTS, CDR2 YDEGEE. CDR3 size: 15 residues.

This clone was observed once. This chain links TRBV6-4 with TRBJ1-2, with 7 positions matching TRBD1. J gave up 8 bases and V 6 bases, and 6 bases lay outside the gene matches. Germline CDR1 reads MRHNA; CDR2 reads SNTAGT. This CDR3 region has 12 residues. This CDR3 is CASRGTALGYTF. In DNA, the CDR3 is TGTGCCAGCAGAGGGACAGCTTTAGGCTACACCTTC.

This clone was observed once. The J gene is TRBJ2-3, the V gene TRBV24-1, with 10 bases identical to TRBD1. Germline CDR1 reads KGHDR; CDR2 reads SFDVKD. V shed 4 bases and J 3 bases; nucleotides not matched to a gene: 6. The CDR3 runs to 16 residues. This chain's CDR3 is CATSETDRGQTDTQYF. In DNA, the CDR3 is TGTGCCACCAGTGAGACCGACAGGGGGCAAACAGATACGCAGTATTTT.

The V call is TRBV27, the J call TRBJ1-1; TRBD1 matches 8 bases. Germline V gives CDR1 MNHEY, CDR2 SMNVEV (reference sequence). The J segment lost 6 bases and the V segment lost 3 bases, leaving 15 bases of the junction unmatched. This CDR3 contains 17 residues. The CDR3 DNA is TGTGCCAGCAGTTTTTATACCAGGGGGCGCGGTCCCCCTGAAGCTTTCTTT. Amino acids: CASSFYTRGRGPPEAFF.

The V and J genes are TRBV24-1 and TRBJ2-5; possibly TRBD1 for D (6 bases). CDR1 and CDR2 from the germline V gene are KGHDR and SFDVKD. The CDR3 contains 15 residues. Trimming took 3 bases from V and 0 from J, leaving 10 bases between them. The CDR3 DNA sequence: TGTGCCACCAGTGATGCGAACAGGGACCAAGAGACCCAGTACTTC. Encoded protein: CATSDANRDQETQYF.

The genes are TRBV30 and TRBJ1-6, with no clear D. The germline V gene has CDR1 GTSNPN and CDR2 SVGIG (reference sequence). V was shortened by 4 bases and J by 7 bases, with 11 bases between the two germline ends. The CDR3 has 13 amino acids. Written as DNA, the CDR3 is TGTGCCTGGAACACGGGGTCCAATTCACCCCTCCACTTT. It translates to CAWNTGSNSPLHF.

J is TRBJ2-2 and V is TRBV6-6, with D perhaps matching TRBD1 (7 bases). CDR1 MNHNY and CDR2 SVGAGI come from the germline V gene (reference sequence). V lost 5 bases, J lost 6 bases, and 22 bases lay in between. The CDR3 has 17 residues. This chain's CDR3 is CASSRNNRGGRSGELFF. CDR3 coding DNA: TGTGCCAGCAGTCGAAACAACAGGGGAGGTCGATCCGGGGAGCTGTTTTTT.

This chain joins TRBV11-3 and TRBJ1-6; D not certain. The V end was cut by 5 bases, the J end by 7 bases, with 9 bases between. CDR3 size: 13 residues. Germline CDR1 and CDR2: SGHNT and YENEEA. The CDR3 here is CASSQRANSPLHF. The CDR3 nucleotides are TGTGCCAGCAGCCAGAGGGCGAATTCACCCCTCCACTTT.

In this sample, this clone is medium-sized. The chain recombines TRBV6-5 with TRBJ1-6; D remains ambiguous. Germline loops: CDR1 MNHEY, CDR2 SVGAGI. V gave up 3 bases and J gave up 8 bases, with 8 bases separating them. The CDR3 has 13 residues. The CDR3 is CASSYWSDSPLHF. DNA of the CDR3: TGTGCCAGCAGTTATTGGTCAGATTCACCCCTCCACTTT.

The rearrangement uses TRBV5-1 and TRBJ2-7, with 8 bases lining up with TRBD1. With 4 bases clipped from V and 1 base from J, the junction kept 4 bases outside the gene matches. The CDR3 is 14 amino acids. Germline V gives CDR1 SGHRS, CDR2 YFSETQ. The CDR3 here is CASSPWTGSYEQYV. DNA of the CDR3: TGCGCCAGCAGCCCGTGGACAGGGTCCTACGAGCAGTACGTC.

This chain links TRBV5-1 with TRBJ1-5; 7 bases are a match to TRBD1. This CDR3 spans 15 amino acids. CDR1 is SGHRS, CDR2 YFSETQ, per germline. With V trimmed by 2 bases and J by 5 bases, 7 bases remained unmatched. The CDR3 DNA follows: TGCGCCAGCAGCTTAGGAGCAGGGGGAGATCAGCCCCAGCATTTT. It specifies CASSLGAGGDQPQHF.

This chain joins TRBV7-2 and TRBJ1-2, with D hard to call. This CDR3 contains 16 residues. CDR1 and CDR2 (germline): SGHTA, FQGNSA. The ends were cut back, 4 bases at V and 0 bases at J, with 15 bases in the middle. CDR3 sequence reads: CASSSSSGRANYGYTF. As DNA, the CDR3 is TGTGCCAGCAGCTCCTCAAGTGGTAGAGCTAACTATGGCTACACCTTC.

The V and J genes are TRBV7-8 and TRBJ2-7, with 7 bases aligning to TRBD2. There are 12 residues in the CDR3. Trimming cost V 5 bases and J 6 bases; bases outside gene matches: 4. CDR1 is SGHVS and CDR2 is FQNEAQ in the germline V gene. The CDR3, as DNA: TGTGCCAGCAGCCCCCGGGGGGTCGAGCAGTACGTC. Encoded protein: CASSPRGVEQYV.

The chain has TRBV28 and TRBJ2-1; no reliable D call. In germline, CDR1 is MDHEN, CDR2 SYDVKM. V was trimmed by 5 bases and J by 4 bases, leaving 3 bases between them. This CDR3 comprises 11 residues. The CDR3 DNA reads TGTGCCAGCAGTACATACAATGAGCAGTTCTTC. It is translated as CASSTYNEQFF.

This chain connects TRBV5-1 to TRBJ1-2, with D possibly TRBD1 on 6 matching bases. The CDR3 extends over 14 amino acids. Germline-derived CDR1 and CDR2 are SGHRS and YFSETQ. Trimming took 5 bases from V and 4 from J, leaving 15 bases between them. The CDR3 here is CASSTETGIYGYTF. The CDR3 nucleotides are TGCGCCAGCAGTACAGAAACAGGGATCTATGGCTACACCTTC.

The V gene is TRBV24-1, the J gene TRBJ2-2, with 8 bases fitting TRBD1. J was trimmed by 5 bases and V by 6 bases; bases with no gene match: 10. Germline V gene data show CDR1 as KGHDR and CDR2 as SFDVKD. The CDR3 consists of 16 residues. The chain's CDR3 is CATSKQGQGRTGELFF. CDR3 in DNA: TGTGCCACCAGTAAACAAGGACAGGGAAGAACCGGGGAGCTGTTTTTT.

The chain carries TRBV19 and TRBJ1-5; 7 positions match TRBD1. The CDR3 runs to 17 residues. V was pared by 3 bases and J by 4 bases, with 12 bases of the junction left unmatched. Germline lookup yields CDR1 LNHDA and CDR2 SQIVND (reference sequence). The CDR3 loop reads CASSIIRQGSSNQPQHF. The CDR3 region has the DNA TGTGCCAGTAGTATCATTAGACAGGGTAGTTCAAATCAGCCCCAGCATTTT.

The chain links TRBV10-1 to TRBJ1-6, with 9 bases identical to TRBD1. CDR3 length: 14 residues. The ends lost 2 bases at V and 7 bases at J; junction bases unmatched: 0. Germline values: CDR1 WNHNN, CDR2 SYGVQD (reference sequence). In DNA form, the CDR3 reads TGCGCCAGCAGTGAGGGACAGGGGAATTCACCCCTCCACTTT. It encodes CASSEGQGNSPLHF.

The gene calls are TRBV25-1 and TRBJ2-7; TRBD2 might be the D (5 bases). Deletions cut 0 bases from V and 4 bases from J, with 13 bases between. CDR1 and CDR2 (germline): MGHDK, SYGVNS. The CDR3 length is 15 residues. Written as DNA, the CDR3 is TGTGCCAGCAGTGAATATGTGACGGGGAAATACGAGCAGTACTTC. Amino acid sequence: CASSEYVTGKYEQYF.

This sequence joins TRBV6-5 and TRBJ2-1; D may be TRBD2 (7 bases). CDR3 length: 15 amino acids. Germline loops: CDR1 MNHEY, CDR2 SVGAGI. The V end was cut by 6 bases, the J end by 8 bases, with 20 bases between. The CDR3 here is CASSSPSRGGHEQFF. The DNA of the CDR3 is TGTGCCAGCAGCTCCCCTTCGAGGGGGGGGCATGAGCAGTTCTTC.